This record covers a single TCR beta chain. Its specificity is unknown. TCRdb independently ran MiXCR on the reads; one entry per CDR3 protein. The table shows about 770,000 distinct CDR3 sequences, with roughly 29% occurring only once. The data derive from a study of T cell repertoires in cytomegalovirus infection. At the level of the study: An indication of both CMV infection and matching HLA type came from public TCR beta signatures.

V lost 0 bases, J lost 8 bases, and 4 bases lay in between. The CDR3 totals 11 residues. CDR1 and CDR2 (germline): MGHRA, YSYEKL. Findings of the study overall: In two of eight donors, the top clonotype was HLA-C-restricted CMV-specific.

This material consisted of cultured CD8+ T cells from PBMCs, taken from culture after CMV antigen stimulation. The TCR originated in a human donor in good health (CMV status not recorded). Some clones in this sample may be carry-over from other donors' samples. The V and J genes are TRBV4-1 and TRBJ1-1; the D is unclear. The CDR3 DNA is TGCGCCAGCAGCCAAGATCAGGAAGCTTTCTTT. This sequence encodes CASSQDQEAFF.